This is a list of T cell receptor beta chains from one sample in a study of T cells in tumors after PD-1 blockade. The data were produced by immunoSEQ multiplex PCR, yet TCRdb's version contains in-frame clones alone and is incomplete. The profile shows about 25,000 clones, around four fifths of them singletons. The sample consisted of PBMCs, taken after anti-PD-1 treatment. Every receptor here comes from a human donor with basal cell carcinoma. CDR3s include the opening cysteine and the closing phenylalanine or tryptophan. The order of the fields is V gene, clone size, D gene, J gene, CDR3 protein, CDR3 DNA. D genes are given only for firm matches. Some rows have no size entry. The others give once, few or many, or a class for an expanded clone.

v_call: TRBV4-1; clone_size: few; d_call: .; j_call: TRBJ1-2; cdr3_aa: CASSHDSRRGGYTF; cdr3_nt: TGCGCCAGCAGCCACGACAGTCGCCGGGGCGGCTACACCTTC
v_call: TRBV10-2; clone_size: .; d_call: TRBD2; j_call: TRBJ2-1; cdr3_aa: CASSRASGGAGEQFF; cdr3_nt: TGCGCCAGCAGCCGCGCTAGCGGGGGGGCCGGGGAGCAGTTCTTC
v_call: TRBV9; clone_size: .; d_call: TRBD2; j_call: TRBJ2-1; cdr3_aa: CASSVQASGINEQFF; cdr3_nt: TGTGCCAGCAGCGTTCAGGCTAGCGGTATCAATGAGCAGTTCTTC
v_call: TRBV13; clone_size: .; d_call: TRBD1; j_call: TRBJ2-1; cdr3_aa: CASSLIGTGDNRAYNEQFF; cdr3_nt: TGTGCCAGCAGCTTGATAGGGACAGGGGATAATAGGGCCTACAATGAGCAGTTCTTC
v_call: TRBV5-1; clone_size: .; d_call: .; j_call: TRBJ2-7; cdr3_aa: CASRDGYEQYF; cdr3_nt: TGCGCCAGCAGGGATGGTTACGAGCAGTACTTC
v_call: TRBV19; clone_size: .; d_call: .; j_call: TRBJ1-5; cdr3_aa: CASSRIGQNSNQPQHF; cdr3_nt: TGTGCCAGTAGTAGGATCGGACAAAATAGCAATCAGCCCCAGCATTTT
v_call: TRBV5-1; clone_size: few; d_call: .; j_call: TRBJ1-1; cdr3_aa: CASSPSIRGYTEAFF; cdr3_nt: TGCGCCAGCAGCCCCTCTATCAGGGGCTACACTGAAGCTTTCTTT
v_call: TRBV19; clone_size: .; d_call: .; j_call: TRBJ1-5; cdr3_aa: CASSDLGQPQHF; cdr3_nt: TGTGCCAGTAGTGACCTGGGTCAGCCCCAGCATTTT
v_call: TRBV29-1; clone_size: .; d_call: TRBD1; j_call: TRBJ1-2; cdr3_aa: CSGGQGLGYGYTF; cdr3_nt: TGCAGCGGAGGACAGGGGCTTGGCTATGGCTACACCTTC
v_call: TRBV5-4; clone_size: .; d_call: TRBD2; j_call: TRBJ2-5; cdr3_aa: CASSPGTTYETQYF; cdr3_nt: TGTGCCAGCAGCCCCGGGACTACTTACGAGACCCAGTACTTC
v_call: TRBV5-6; clone_size: .; d_call: TRBD2; j_call: TRBJ2-7; cdr3_aa: CASSFRASGGSYEQYF; cdr3_nt: TGTGCCAGCAGCTTTAGGGCTAGCGGGGGCTCCTACGAGCAGTACTTC
v_call: TRBV30; clone_size: .; d_call: TRBD2; j_call: TRBJ2-3; cdr3_aa: CAWSAPSGLTDTQYF; cdr3_nt: TGTGCCTGGAGTGCCCCTAGCGGCCTCACAGATACGCAGTATTTT
v_call: TRBV6-2/TRBV6-3; clone_size: once; d_call: .; j_call: TRBJ2-5; cdr3_aa: CASSYSETQYF; cdr3_nt: TGTGCCAGCAGTTACTCGGAGACCCAGTACTTC
v_call: TRBV6-5; clone_size: .; d_call: .; j_call: TRBJ1-1; cdr3_aa: CASLRAPNTEAFF; cdr3_nt: TGTGCCAGCTTGCGGGCCCCTAACACTGAAGCTTTCTTT
v_call: TRBV30; clone_size: .; d_call: TRBD1; j_call: TRBJ2-7; cdr3_aa: CAWSVLGRGLLHNHEQYF; cdr3_nt: TGTGCCTGGAGTGTGCTGGGCAGGGGGCTATTGCATAATCACGAGCAGTACTTC
v_call: TRBV30; clone_size: .; d_call: .; j_call: TRBJ2-7; cdr3_aa: CAWAALMGRQYF; cdr3_nt: TGTGCCTGGGCCGCTTTGATGGGACGGCAGTACTTC
v_call: TRBV9; clone_size: few; d_call: .; j_call: TRBJ1-2; cdr3_aa: CASSSQTASYGYTF; cdr3_nt: TGTGCCAGCAGCTCCCAGACAGCGAGCTATGGCTACACCTTC
v_call: TRBV15; clone_size: .; d_call: TRBD2; j_call: TRBJ2-2; cdr3_aa: CATSRVGQQLAGVHTGELFF; cdr3_nt: TGTGCCACCAGCAGAGTGGGACAGCAACTAGCGGGGGTTCACACCGGGGAGCTGTTTTTT
v_call: TRBV2; clone_size: .; d_call: .; j_call: TRBJ2-5; cdr3_aa: CASSLALKETQYF; cdr3_nt: TGTGCCAGCAGCCTAGCCCTAAAAGAGACCCAGTACTTC
v_call: TRBV5-1; clone_size: .; d_call: TRBD1; j_call: TRBJ1-2; cdr3_aa: CASSLFLRTGFYGYTF; cdr3_nt: TGCGCCAGCAGCTTGTTTCTAAGGACAGGGTTCTATGGCTACACCTTC
v_call: TRBV21-1; clone_size: .; d_call: .; j_call: TRBJ2-7; cdr3_aa: CASSPGAGKFYEQYF; cdr3_nt: TGTGCCAGCAGCCCCGGGGCTGGAAAATTCTACGAGCAGTACTTC
v_call: TRBV5-1; clone_size: .; d_call: TRBD1; j_call: TRBJ1-2; cdr3_aa: CASSRIQGTGYGYTF; cdr3_nt: TGCGCCAGCAGCCGTATACAGGGGACCGGCTATGGCTACACCTTC
v_call: TRBV19; clone_size: .; d_call: .; j_call: TRBJ1-5; cdr3_aa: CASSSRDGINQPQHF; cdr3_nt: TGTGCCAGTAGTTCCCGGGACGGCATAAATCAGCCCCAGCATTTT
v_call: TRBV7-2; clone_size: .; d_call: .; j_call: TRBJ1-3; cdr3_aa: CASSRREGSGNTIYF; cdr3_nt: TGTGCCAGCAGTCGTAGGGAGGGCTCTGGAAACACCATATATTTT
v_call: TRBV13; clone_size: .; d_call: .; j_call: TRBJ1-1; cdr3_aa: CASSSSGEAFF; cdr3_nt: TGTGCCAGCAGCTCGAGCGGGGAAGCTTTCTTT
v_call: TRBV11-3; clone_size: .; d_call: .; j_call: TRBJ2-5; cdr3_aa: CASSSLETQYF; cdr3_nt: TGTGCCAGCAGCTCGCTAGAGACCCAGTACTTC
v_call: TRBV25-1; clone_size: few; d_call: .; j_call: TRBJ1-3; cdr3_aa: CASRGRLSGNTIYF; cdr3_nt: TGTGCCAGCAGGGGGCGCCTATCTGGAAACACCATATATTTT
v_call: TRBV19; clone_size: .; d_call: .; j_call: TRBJ1-1; cdr3_aa: CASSKGAAMNTEAFF; cdr3_nt: TGTGCCAGTAGTAAAGGGGCGGCAATGAACACTGAAGCTTTCTTT
v_call: TRBV27; clone_size: .; d_call: .; j_call: TRBJ2-3; cdr3_aa: CASSLSGGTQNTDTQYF; cdr3_nt: TGTGCCAGCAGTTTATCTGGGGGGACTCAGAACACAGATACGCAGTATTTT
v_call: TRBV5-1; clone_size: .; d_call: TRBD1; j_call: TRBJ2-1; cdr3_aa: CASSLSIWDRGHNEQFF; cdr3_nt: TGCGCCAGCAGCTTGAGTATTTGGGACAGGGGGCACAATGAGCAGTTCTTC
v_call: TRBV11-3; clone_size: few; d_call: .; j_call: TRBJ2-7; cdr3_aa: CASSFKGPYEQYF; cdr3_nt: TGTGCCAGCAGCTTCAAGGGTCCCTACGAGCAGTACTTC
v_call: TRBV5-8; clone_size: .; d_call: .; j_call: TRBJ2-6; cdr3_aa: CASSLEQSGANVLTF; cdr3_nt: TGTGCCAGCAGCTTGGAACAGTCTGGGGCCAACGTCCTGACTTTC
v_call: TRBV13; clone_size: .; d_call: TRBD2; j_call: TRBJ2-4; cdr3_aa: CASSLGRGGLKNIQYF; cdr3_nt: TGTGCCAGCAGCTTAGGGCGGGGGGGCCTCAAAAACATTCAGTACTTC
v_call: TRBV10-2; clone_size: .; d_call: TRBD1; j_call: TRBJ1-2; cdr3_aa: CASSEGGPGTGGYGYTF; cdr3_nt: TGCGCCAGCAGTGAAGGGGGACCCGGGACAGGGGGATATGGCTACACCTTC
v_call: TRBV25-1; clone_size: .; d_call: TRBD1; j_call: TRBJ2-2; cdr3_aa: CASSGGTGPTGELFF; cdr3_nt: TGTGCCAGCAGTGGGGGGACAGGACCAACCGGGGAGCTGTTTTTT
v_call: TRBV6-6; clone_size: .; d_call: TRBD1; j_call: TRBJ2-7; cdr3_aa: CASSRQGDYEQYF; cdr3_nt: TGTGCCAGCAGCCGACAGGGGGATTACGAGCAGTACTTC
v_call: TRBV29-1; clone_size: .; d_call: .; j_call: TRBJ1-1; cdr3_aa: CSGSLVARRNTEAFF; cdr3_nt: TGCAGCGGCAGCTTGGTGGCCCGAAGGAACACTGAAGCTTTCTTT
v_call: TRBV30; clone_size: few; d_call: .; j_call: TRBJ1-5; cdr3_aa: CAWSVKLGNQPQHF; cdr3_nt: TGTGCCTGGAGTGTAAAATTGGGCAATCAGCCCCAGCATTTT
v_call: TRBV12-3/TRBV12-4; clone_size: few; d_call: .; j_call: TRBJ1-1; cdr3_aa: CASSGLDTEAFF; cdr3_nt: TGTGCCAGCAGCGGGTTGGACACTGAAGCTTTCTTT
v_call: TRBV14; clone_size: once; d_call: .; j_call: TRBJ2-5; cdr3_aa: CASSPFGFTVSQQETQYF; cdr3_nt: TGTGCCAGCAGCCCCTTCGGGTTTACAGTCTCCCAACAAGAGACCCAGTACTTC
v_call: TRBV7-3; clone_size: once; d_call: TRBD2; j_call: TRBJ2-3; cdr3_aa: CASSFDPTSGVQYF; cdr3_nt: TGTGCCAGCAGCTTTGACCCGACTAGCGGGGTACAGTATTTT
v_call: TRBV6-5; clone_size: .; d_call: .; j_call: TRBJ2-2; cdr3_aa: CASHTGHVVTGELFF; cdr3_nt: TGTGCCAGCCACACAGGGCACGTAGTCACCGGGGAGCTGTTTTTT
v_call: TRBV28; clone_size: .; d_call: .; j_call: TRBJ1-4; cdr3_aa: CASSFRRYATNEKLFF; cdr3_nt: TGTGCCAGCAGTTTCAGGCGTTATGCAACTAATGAAAAACTGTTTTTT
v_call: TRBV28; clone_size: .; d_call: .; j_call: TRBJ2-7; cdr3_aa: CASSSQRRGPYEQYF; cdr3_nt: TGTGCCAGCAGTTCCCAACGGCGGGGACCGTACGAGCAATACTTC
v_call: TRBV19; clone_size: few; d_call: .; j_call: TRBJ1-1; cdr3_aa: CASSILLRSTEAFF; cdr3_nt: TGTGCCAGTAGTATCTTACTCCGGTCCACTGAAGCTTTCTTT
v_call: TRBV30; clone_size: few; d_call: TRBD1; j_call: TRBJ1-4; cdr3_aa: CAWSESRGGEKLFF; cdr3_nt: TGTGCCTGGAGTGAAAGCAGGGGGGGAGAAAAACTGTTTTTT
v_call: TRBV7-9; clone_size: .; d_call: TRBD1; j_call: TRBJ2-7; cdr3_aa: CASSLTGQGAWEQYF; cdr3_nt: TGTGCCAGCAGCCTCACTGGACAGGGGGCTTGGGAGCAGTACTTC
v_call: TRBV5-4; clone_size: .; d_call: TRBD2; j_call: TRBJ2-2; cdr3_aa: CASSYSGGNTGELFF; cdr3_nt: TGTGCCAGCAGCTATAGCGGGGGGAACACCGGGGAGCTGTTTTTT
v_call: TRBV4-1; clone_size: .; d_call: TRBD2; j_call: TRBJ2-5; cdr3_aa: CASSPRTSGGRQETQYF; cdr3_nt: TGCGCCAGCAGCCCTAGGACTAGCGGGGGGAGACAAGAGACCCAGTACTTC
v_call: TRBV30; clone_size: .; d_call: .; j_call: TRBJ1-6; cdr3_aa: CAWSVQTNSPLHF; cdr3_nt: TGTGCCTGGAGTGTACAGACTAATTCACCCCTCCACTTT
v_call: TRBV19; clone_size: .; d_call: .; j_call: TRBJ1-1; cdr3_aa: CASSARLQRMNTEAFF; cdr3_nt: TGTGCCAGTAGTGCACGTCTACAGAGAATGAACACTGAAGCTTTCTTT
v_call: TRBV13; clone_size: .; d_call: .; j_call: TRBJ1-1; cdr3_aa: CASSLEGVVTEAFF; cdr3_nt: TGTGCCAGCAGCTTAGAAGGGGTGGTCACTGAAGCTTTCTTT
v_call: TRBV27; clone_size: .; d_call: .; j_call: TRBJ2-1; cdr3_aa: CASSLGGAGAQNEQFF; cdr3_nt: TGTGCCAGCAGTTTAGGCGGGGCGGGGGCACAGAATGAGCAGTTCTTC
v_call: TRBV19; clone_size: .; d_call: .; j_call: TRBJ1-1; cdr3_aa: CASSIDLGFPNTEAFF; cdr3_nt: TGTGCCAGTAGTATAGATCTTGGGTTTCCGAACACTGAAGCTTTCTTT
v_call: TRBV3-1/TRBV3-2; clone_size: .; d_call: TRBD2; j_call: TRBJ2-5; cdr3_aa: CASSQFAGGSETQYF; cdr3_nt: TGTGCCAGCAGCCAATTTGCGGGGGGGTCAGAGACCCAGTACTTC
v_call: TRBV12-5; clone_size: .; d_call: TRBD1; j_call: TRBJ2-3; cdr3_aa: CASGPHRGSSTDTQYF; cdr3_nt: TGTGCTAGTGGTCCCCACAGGGGGTCGAGCACAGATACGCAGTATTTT
v_call: TRBV7-9; clone_size: .; d_call: .; j_call: TRBJ1-1; cdr3_aa: CASSRDRGHTEAFF; cdr3_nt: TGTGCCAGCAGCCGGGACCGAGGGCACACTGAAGCTTTCTTT